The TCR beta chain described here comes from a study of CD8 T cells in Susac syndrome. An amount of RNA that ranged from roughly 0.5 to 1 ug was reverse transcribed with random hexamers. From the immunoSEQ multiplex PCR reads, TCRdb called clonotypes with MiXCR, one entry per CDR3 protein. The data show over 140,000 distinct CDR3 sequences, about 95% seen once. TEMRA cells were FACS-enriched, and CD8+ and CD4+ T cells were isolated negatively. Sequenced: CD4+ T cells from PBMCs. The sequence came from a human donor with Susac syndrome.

The chain's CDR3 is CASSKDTPNTEAFF. For the CDR3, the DNA is TGTGCCAGCTCAAAGGACACCCCGAACACTGAAGCTTTCTTT. The V call is TRBV18, the J call TRBJ1-1; perhaps TRBD1 as D (5 bases). V dropped 5 bases and J dropped 1 base, with 11 bases sitting between them. The CDR3 totals 14 residues. CDR1 and CDR2 (germline): KGHSH, LQKENI.